The source of this T cell receptor beta chain is a study of human T cells and chemical hapten exposure. One entry per CDR3 protein, called by TCRdb with MiXCR from the RACE reads. The sample contains some 49,000 distinct CDR3 sequences, less than 10% of which appear only once. There are 17 residues in the CDR3. V was clipped by 2 bases and J by 0 bases; unmatched bases: 9. The germline V gene encodes CDR1 DFQATT and CDR2 SNEGSKA (reference sequence). This clonotype was counted ten times or more. Sample time point: patch test 1, 2 weeks after DPC sensitization. Treatment specified: therapeutic diphenylcyclopropenone sensitization with weekly scalp DPC. Donors were 18 to 70-year-old alopecia patients suitable for DPC.

The chain recombines TRBV20-1 with TRBJ2-1; TRBD2 matches at 8 bases. This TCR came from a woman in her fifties or sixties with alopecia areata. Some clones in this sample may be carry-over from other donors' samples. This sample comprised whole blood, obtained in connection with sensitization to the hapten diphenylcyclopropenone (DPC). The CDR3: CSARPSVLAASYNEQFF. The CDR3 DNA reads as TGCAGTGCTAGACCTAGCGTACTAGCGGCCTCCTACAATGAGCAGTTCTTC.